This T cell receptor beta chain was recorded in a study of T cells in localized non-small cell lung cancer. This clone was seen a handful of times. Its target is not known. The CDR3 length is 15 residues. In germline, CDR1 is MNHGY, CDR2 SAAAGT. V was pared by 4 bases and J by 1 base, with 14 bases between. Study results and limitations: The appearance of a median 57 of the top 100 tumor clones was seen in adjacent lung. Tumor trailed uninvolved adjacent lung in T cell clonality, which peaked there.

Method: immunoSEQ multiplex PCR; TCRdb's copy keeps in-frame clones and lacks some. The sample contains thousands of clones, roughly three fifths of which appear only once. The chain links TRBV6-8 to TRBJ2-7; D is perhaps TRBD1 or TRBD2 (5 bases each). The sample in question was lymph node tissue, obtained before any cancer treatment. The sequence derives from an older male donor with stage I squamous cell lung carcinoma. DNA of the CDR3: TGTGCCAGCAGTTTCCGGGACGGTTCTTCCTACGAGCAGTACTTC. Translating it yields CASSFRDGSSYEQYF.